The entry below describes one T cell receptor (beta chain). Its antigen is as yet unknown. These data belong to a study of cytomegalovirus exposure and HLA in healthy donors. Study-wide points: As was reported, the HLA-A and HLA-B alleles of most subjects were accurately predicted from TCR beta sequences. It was only CMV serostatus that was available as immune exposure information. It was about 150 TCR beta chains that were listed as cytomegalovirus-associated. Rare TCR sequences dominated, though some public TCRs recurred in many donors.

13 Jbeta primers and 60 Vbeta primers were used for the PCR. Assay: immunoSEQ multiplex PCR; the TCRdb copy retains only in-frame clones and omits some. The listing records around 140,000 clones. This CDR3 contains 14 residues. Germline V gene data show CDR1 as MNHEY and CDR2 as SMNVEV (reference sequence). After removal of 1 base from V and 4 bases from J, the junction contained 3 bases not matched to a gene. Sequencing used PBMCs. The J gene is TRBJ1-2, the V gene TRBV27; 7 bases are a match to TRBD1. This TCR came from a woman between 40 and 50 years old in good health and CMV-seronegative. The CDR3 loop is CASSLLGTVYGYTF. CDR3 in DNA: TGTGCCAGCAGTTTATTAGGGACAGTCTATGGCTACACCTTC.